This T cell receptor (beta chain) was sequenced in a study of metastatic and nonmetastatic thyroid tumors. This clone qualifies as medium-sized. All patients reached thyroid surgery having received no treatment beforehand. J was trimmed by 5 bases and V by 2 bases; bases with no gene match: 7. This CDR3 spans 15 amino acids. Germline CDR1 and CDR2: SGHVS and FQNEAQ. TCRdb re-called clones via MiXCR from the PCR reads. The data contain approximately 7,000 clones, roughly two fifths of them singletons. The chain is built from TRBV7-8 and TRBJ2-7, with 9 bases identical to TRBD1. This receptor was obtained from a female donor with papillary thyroid cancer or a benign thyroid nodule (not recorded which). Some clones in this sample may be carry-over from other donors' samples. Sequences were obtained from tumor tissue. CDR3 amino acids: CASSLRGTGSNEQYF. In nucleotides, the CDR3 is TGTGCCAGCAGCTTACGCGGGACAGGGTCCAACGAGCAGTACTTC.